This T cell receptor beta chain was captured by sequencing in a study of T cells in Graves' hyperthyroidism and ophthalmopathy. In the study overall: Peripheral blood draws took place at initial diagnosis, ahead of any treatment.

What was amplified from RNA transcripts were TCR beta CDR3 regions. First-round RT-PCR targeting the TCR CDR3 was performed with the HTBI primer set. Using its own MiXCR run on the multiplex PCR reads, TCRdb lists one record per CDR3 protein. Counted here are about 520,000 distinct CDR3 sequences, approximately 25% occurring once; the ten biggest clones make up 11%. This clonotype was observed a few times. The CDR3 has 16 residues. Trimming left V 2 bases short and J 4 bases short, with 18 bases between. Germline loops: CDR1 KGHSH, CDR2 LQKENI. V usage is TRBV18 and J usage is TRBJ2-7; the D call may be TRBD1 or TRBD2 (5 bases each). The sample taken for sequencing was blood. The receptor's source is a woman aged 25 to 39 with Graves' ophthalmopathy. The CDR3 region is CASSPGTALVGYEQYF. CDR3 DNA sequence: TGTGCCAGCTCACCAGGGACGGCTCTGGTGGGGTACGAGCAGTACTTC.